The sequence of this TCR beta chain was determined in a study of blood T cells in healthy people across ages. The second PCR ran roughly 6 to 11 cycles with a sample-barcoded 5' primer and J-beta primers. TCRdb re-analysed the 5' RACE reads in MiXCR, keeping a single row per CDR3 protein. The sample lists 650,000 to 1,000,000 distinct CDR3 sequences, about 34% occurring once. Whole-study results and caveats: Higher diversity and more naive CD4+ cells were features of long-lived donors, compared to aged donors. Not knowing donor CMV status may have confounded expanded clonotype changes. Across samples, TCR beta diversity tracked strongly with naive T cell percentage.

About this clonotype itself: Its target is unknown.

Germline V CDR1 and CDR2: SQVTM, ANQGSEA. The V end was cut by 0 bases, the J end by 12 bases, with 14 bases between. This CDR3 has 12 amino acids. The sequencing input was blood. The rearrangement links TRBV29-1 to TRBJ1-2, with a tentative D call TRBD1 (6 bases). The origin of this receptor is a man between 18 and 35 years old in good health. DNA of the CDR3: TGCAGCGTTGAAGAGGGGACCTCAGGGGACACCTTC. Protein: CSVEEGTSGDTF.